This T cell receptor (beta chain) was sequenced in a study of response to subunit inactivated influenza vaccine listed by TCRdb under 2018. Turning to the overall study: Deep quantitative profiling of the T cell receptor repertoire was used in the study to follow responses to a trivalent subunit inactivated influenza vaccine. The full study reports these points: According to the authors, only a limited number of new T cells may be recruited by each seasonal influenza vaccination.

About this clonotype: Its recognized antigen is unknown. Base qualities are not recorded, but no much larger clone differs from it by a single base.

Libraries were prepared through RT-PCR. TCRdb lists the instrument as Illumina HiSeq 2500. The public sequencing data were trimmed at Q25 with fastp and processed into clonotypes with MiXCR by TCRdb, which kept only in-frame beta chains. Records with the same CDR3 protein are collapsed into one entry carrying the most frequent genes and DNA. The sample data list 450,000 to 550,000 distinct CDR3 sequences, and 25% of these were observed just once. The ten largest clones take up approximately 2% of the sample. From the germline V gene, CDR1 is KGHSH and CDR2 is LQKENI. From the cysteine up to the phenylalanine, the CDR3 has a length of 15 residues. Of all the DNA, just the CDR3 is kept, 45 bases in frame from base 1. Trimming takes 3 bases from V and 1 base from J, and the germline ends sit 13 bases apart.

The starting material was CD4+ T cells sorted from PBMCs, obtained roughly 5 days after vaccination. The V and J segments used are TRBV18 and TRBJ2-7; the D gene is perhaps TRBD1, from 7 matching bases. This TCR derives from a man aged 45-65 years who received an inactivated influenza vaccine. Donor details come from another sample of the same person, matched by shared clones. Here is the DNA: TGTGCCAGCTCACCGTCGCAGGGGGGATCCTACGAGCAGTACTTC. The translation is CASSPSQGGSYEQYF.